This note documents a single T cell receptor beta chain sequence. Its antigen remains unidentified. The germline V gene has CDR1 KGHSH and CDR2 LQKENI. Trimming took off 3 bases at V and 4 bases at J, with 10 bases between the two ends. The CDR3 loop spans 14 amino acids. The sample comes from a study of shared clonotypes between healthy human individuals. About the study: Researchers assigned three CD4 naive, three CD4 memory, two CD8 naive and one CD8 memory plate to each donor. Study conclusions and caveats: Lower generation probabilities were found for non-shared clonotypes than for those shared by all four donors.

Clones were sequenced by immunoSEQ multiplex PCR, and TCRdb holds only the in-frame ones, with some missing. The sample carries roughly 400,000 clones, about 96% recorded once. This TCR was recovered from a man younger than 45 in good health. The sample comprised memory CD8+ T cells sorted from blood. Stated subset: CD45RO+ cells pooled with CCR7-negative TemRA cells. The genes are TRBV18 and TRBJ2-1; unclear D gene. The CDR3 loop is CASSPNVGYNEQFF. The CDR3 nucleotides are TGTGCCAGCTCACCCAACGTTGGATACAATGAGCAGTTCTTC.